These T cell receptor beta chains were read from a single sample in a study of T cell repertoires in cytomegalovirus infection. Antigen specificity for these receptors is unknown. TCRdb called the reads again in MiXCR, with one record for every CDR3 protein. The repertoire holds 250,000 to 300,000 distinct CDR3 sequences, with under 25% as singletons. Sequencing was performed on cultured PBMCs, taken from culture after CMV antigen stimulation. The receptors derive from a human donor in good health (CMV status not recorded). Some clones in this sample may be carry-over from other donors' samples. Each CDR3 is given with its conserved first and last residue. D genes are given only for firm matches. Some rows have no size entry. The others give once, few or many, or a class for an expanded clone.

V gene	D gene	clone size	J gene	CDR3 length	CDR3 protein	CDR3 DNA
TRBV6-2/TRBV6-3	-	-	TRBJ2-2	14	CASSYLSNTGELFF	TGTGCCAGCAGTTACCTCTCAAACACCGGGGAGCTGTTTTTT
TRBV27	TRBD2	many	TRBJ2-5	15	CASSLRLASLETQYF	TGTGCCAGCAGTTTAAGACTAGCCAGCCTCGAGACCCAGTACTTC
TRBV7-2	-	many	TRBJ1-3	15	CASSLVSRAGNTIYF	TGTGCCAGCAGCTTAGTGAGCCGTGCTGGAAACACCATATATTTT
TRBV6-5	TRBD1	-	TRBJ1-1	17	CASSYLPPGQGNTEAFF	TGTGCCAGCAGTTACCTCCCCCCCGGACAGGGTAACACTGAAGCTTTCTTT
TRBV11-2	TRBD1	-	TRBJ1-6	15	CASSYYRGPNSPLHF	TGTGCCAGCAGCTACTACAGGGGGCCCAATTCACCCCTCCACTTT
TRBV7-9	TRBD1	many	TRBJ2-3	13	CASSTGGRDTQYF	TGTGCCAGCAGCACAGGGGGGAGAGATACGCAGTATTTT
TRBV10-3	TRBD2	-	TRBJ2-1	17	CAISESLAGENYNEQFF	TGTGCCATCAGTGAGTCGCTAGCGGGAGAAAACTACAATGAGCAGTTCTTC
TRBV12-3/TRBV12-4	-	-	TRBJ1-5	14	CASSFGDGAQPQHF	TGTGCCAGCAGTTTCGGGGACGGGGCTCAGCCCCAGCATTTT
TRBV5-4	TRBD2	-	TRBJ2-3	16	CASSLVSLAGPDTQYF	TGTGCCAGCAGCTTGGTTAGTTTAGCGGGACCAGATACGCAGTATTTT
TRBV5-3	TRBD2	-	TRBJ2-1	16	CASSLEAGVSVNEQFF	TGTGCCAGCAGCTTGGAGGCGGGAGTCTCCGTCAATGAGCAGTTCTTC
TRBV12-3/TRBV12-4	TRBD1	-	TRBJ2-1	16	CASSSGQGVLDNEQFF	TGTGCCAGCAGTTCGGGACAGGGGGTATTGGACAATGAGCAGTTCTTC
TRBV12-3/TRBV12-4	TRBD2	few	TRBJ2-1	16	CASSPFPGGPNNEQFF	TGTGCCAGCAGTCCTTTCCCGGGAGGGCCGAACAATGAGCAGTTCTTC
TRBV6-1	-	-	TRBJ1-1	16	CANSLLTTGANTEAFF	TGTGCCAACAGCCTCCTAACAACCGGGGCGAACACTGAAGCTTTCTTT
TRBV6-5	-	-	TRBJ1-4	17	CASSYSLAGAANEKLFF	TGTGCCAGCAGTTACTCGCTGGCGGGGGCCGCTAATGAAAAACTGTTTTTT
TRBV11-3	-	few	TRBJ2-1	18	CASSLGPEYTSSYNEQFF	TGTGCCAGCAGCTTAGGCCCAGAGTATACCAGCTCCTACAATGAGCAGTTCTTC
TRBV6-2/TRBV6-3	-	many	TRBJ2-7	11	CASSNSYEQYF	TGTGCCAGCAGTAACTCCTACGAGCAGTACTTC
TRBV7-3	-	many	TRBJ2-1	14	CATSRGTVNNEQFF	TGTGCCACCTCGAGGGGGACGGTAAACAATGAGCAGTTCTTC
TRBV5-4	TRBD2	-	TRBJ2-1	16	CASSPQGGSGSHEQFF	TGTGCCAGCAGCCCCCAAGGCGGTAGCGGGAGCCATGAGCAGTTCTTC
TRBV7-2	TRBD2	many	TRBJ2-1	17	CASSSTSGRASSNEQFF	TGTGCCAGCAGCTCTACTAGCGGGAGGGCCAGTAGCAATGAGCAGTTCTTC
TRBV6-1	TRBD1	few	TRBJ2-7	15	CASRPPGQGKLTQYF	TGTGCCAGCAGACCCCCGGGACAGGGGAAGCTCACGCAGTACTTC
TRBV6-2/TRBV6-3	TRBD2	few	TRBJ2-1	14	CASSTEREGNEQFF	TGTGCCAGCAGTACCGAGCGGGAGGGCAATGAGCAGTTCTTC
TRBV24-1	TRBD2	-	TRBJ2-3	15	CATSDWTSGSYTQYF	TGTGCCACCAGTGATTGGACTAGCGGGAGTTATACGCAGTATTTT
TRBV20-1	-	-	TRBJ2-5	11	CSASREETQYF	TGCAGTGCTAGCAGGGAAGAGACCCAGTACTTC
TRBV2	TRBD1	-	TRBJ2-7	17	CASTIRSGTGNSYEQYF	TGTGCCAGCACTATACGTTCCGGGACAGGGAACTCCTACGAGCAGTACTTC
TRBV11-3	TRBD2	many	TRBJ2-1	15	CASSLTSGNVNEQFF	TGTGCCAGCAGCTTAACTAGCGGGAATGTCAATGAGCAGTTCTTC
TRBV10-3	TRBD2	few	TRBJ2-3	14	CATRAGTSTDTQYF	TGTGCCACTCGAGCGGGAACTAGCACAGATACGCAGTATTTT
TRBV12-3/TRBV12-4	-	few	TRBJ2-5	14	CASSPLRIVETQYF	TGTGCCAGCAGTCCCCTACGGATAGTAGAGACCCAGTACTTC
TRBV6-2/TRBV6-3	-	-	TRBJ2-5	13	CASRGPPEETQYF	TGTGCCAGCAGAGGCCCACCCGAAGAGACCCAGTACTTC
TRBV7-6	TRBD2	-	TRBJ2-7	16	CASSSYRQGGTHEQYF	TGTGCCAGCAGCTCGTATCGGCAGGGAGGGACTCACGAGCAGTACTTC
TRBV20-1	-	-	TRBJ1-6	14	CSARDRTANSPLHF	TGCAGTGCTAGAGATCGCACAGCTAATTCACCCCTCCACTTT
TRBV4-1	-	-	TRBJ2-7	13	CASSQVWGILQYF	TGCGCCAGCAGCCAAGTTTGGGGTATCCTTCAGTACTTC
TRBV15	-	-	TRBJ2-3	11	CATKGVGTQYF	TGTGCCACCAAGGGAGTGGGTACGCAGTATTTT
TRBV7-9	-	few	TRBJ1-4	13	CASSLEQNEKLFF	TGTGCCAGCAGCTTAGAACAAAATGAAAAACTGTTTTTT
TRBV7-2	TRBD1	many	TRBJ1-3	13	CASSADRGNTIYF	TGTGCCAGCAGCGCGGACAGGGGAAACACCATATATTTT
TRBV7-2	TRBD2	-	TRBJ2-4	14	CASSLEASGTLQYF	TGTGCCAGCAGCTTAGAGGCTAGCGGAACCCTTCAGTACTTC
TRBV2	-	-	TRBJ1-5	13	CASFISWGQPQHF	TGTGCCAGCTTTATTAGCTGGGGTCAGCCCCAGCATTTT
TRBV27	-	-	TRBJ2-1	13	CATGETPYNEQFF	TGTGCCACCGGGGAGACCCCCTACAATGAGCAGTTCTTC
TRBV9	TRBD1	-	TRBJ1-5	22	CASSVVHPTGTDTNSSNQPQHF	TGTGCCAGCAGCGTAGTCCATCCGACCGGGACAGATACAAACTCTAGCAATCAGCCCCAGCATTTT
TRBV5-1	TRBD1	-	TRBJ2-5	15	CASSSGTGVGETQYF	TGCGCCAGCAGCTCCGGGACAGGGGTCGGGGAGACCCAGTACTTC
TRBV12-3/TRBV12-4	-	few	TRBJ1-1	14	CASSSRASNTEAFF	TGTGCCAGCAGTTCCCGGGCCTCGAACACTGAAGCTTTCTTT
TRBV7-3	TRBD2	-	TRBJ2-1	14	CASSTAGGGDEQFF	TGTGCCAGCAGTACGGCGGGGGGGGGCGATGAGCAGTTCTTC